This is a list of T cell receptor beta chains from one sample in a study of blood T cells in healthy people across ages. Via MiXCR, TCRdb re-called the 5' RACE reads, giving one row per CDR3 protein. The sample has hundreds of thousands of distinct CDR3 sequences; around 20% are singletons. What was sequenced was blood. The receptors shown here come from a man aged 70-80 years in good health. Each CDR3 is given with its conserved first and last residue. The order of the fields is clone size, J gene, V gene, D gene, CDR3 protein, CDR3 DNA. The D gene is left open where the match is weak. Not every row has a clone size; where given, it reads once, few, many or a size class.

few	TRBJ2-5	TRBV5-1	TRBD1	CASSAQGASRETQYF	TGCGCCAGCAGCGCACAGGGGGCGTCTCGAGAGACCCAGTACTTC
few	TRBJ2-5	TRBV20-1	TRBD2	CSARATSGRREQYF	TGCAGTGCTCGTGCCACTAGCGGGAGGAGGGAGCAGTACTTC
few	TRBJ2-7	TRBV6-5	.	CASKRGYEQYF	TGTGCCAGCAAAAGGGGCTACGAGCAGTACTTC
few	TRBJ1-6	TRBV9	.	CASSVGQGESPLHF	TGTGCCAGCAGCGTAGGGCAGGGAGAGTCACCCCTCCACTTT
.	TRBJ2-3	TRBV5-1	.	CASRPLGTTDTQYF	TGCGCCAGCAGGCCACTTGGAACCACAGATACGCAGTATTTT
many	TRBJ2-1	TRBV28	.	CASSLLPNEQFF	TGTGCCAGCAGTTTATTACCCAATGAGCAGTTCTTC
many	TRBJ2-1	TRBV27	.	CASSSGLGQFF	TGTGCCAGCAGTTCGGGGTTGGGGCAGTTCTTC
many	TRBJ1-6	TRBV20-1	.	CSARGSAQGSPLHF	TGCAGTGCTAGGGGATCAGCTCAGGGTTCACCCCTCCACTTT
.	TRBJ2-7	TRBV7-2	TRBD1	CASSLVGQVALYEQYF	TGTGCCAGCAGCTTAGTGGGACAGGTGGCCCTATACGAGCAGTACTTC
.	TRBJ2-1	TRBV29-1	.	CSGGITGNSYNEQFF	TGCAGCGGTGGGATTACAGGAAATTCCTACAATGAGCAGTTCTTC
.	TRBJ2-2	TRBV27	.	CASSLFGNTGELFF	TGTGCCAGCAGTTTATTTGGGAACACCGGGGAGCTGTTTTTT
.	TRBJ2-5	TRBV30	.	CAWAGALVETQYF	TGTGCCTGGGCTGGGGCCTTGGTGGAGACCCAGTACTTC
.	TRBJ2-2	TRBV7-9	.	CASSLTASNTGELFF	TGTGCCAGCAGCCTGACGGCATCGAACACCGGGGAGCTGTTTTTT
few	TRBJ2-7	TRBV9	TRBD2	CASSVGPQTSGRNEQYF	TGTGCCAGCAGCGTAGGCCCCCAGACTAGCGGGAGAAACGAGCAGTACTTC
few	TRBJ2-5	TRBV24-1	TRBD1	CATSPPGQGRQETQYF	TGTGCCACCAGTCCCCCGGGACAGGGACGACAAGAGACCCAGTACTTC
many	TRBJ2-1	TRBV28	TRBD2	CASGLASISEQFF	TGTGCCAGCGGACTAGCGTCCATCAGTGAGCAGTTCTTC
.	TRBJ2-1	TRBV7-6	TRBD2	CASSSRTSLGDEQFF	TGTGCCAGCAGCTCGAGGACTAGCCTGGGCGATGAGCAGTTCTTC
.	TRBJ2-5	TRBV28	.	CASSDWQGTQYF	TGTGCCAGCAGCGACTGGCAAGGGACCCAGTACTTC
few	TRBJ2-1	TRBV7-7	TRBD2	CASSLDPGLAGVGEQFF	TGTGCTAGCAGCTTAGATCCGGGACTAGCGGGAGTAGGTGAACAGTTCTTC
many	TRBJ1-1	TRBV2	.	CASSPAKRNTEAFF	TGTGCCAGCAGCCCGGCTAAACGAAACACTGAAGCTTTCTTT
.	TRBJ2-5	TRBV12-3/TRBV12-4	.	CASSPAGLTREAQYF	TGTGCCAGCAGCCCGGCGGGACTGACGAGAGAGGCCCAGTACTTC
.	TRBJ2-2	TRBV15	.	CATSRGGRNMAGELFF	TGTGCCACCAGCAGAGGTGGCAGGAACATGGCCGGGGAGCTGTTTTTT
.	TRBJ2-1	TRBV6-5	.	CASSTGRDEQFF	TGTGCCAGCAGTACAGGGAGGGATGAGCAGTTCTTC
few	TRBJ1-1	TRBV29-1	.	CSVGFGGTVTEAFF	TGCAGCGTTGGGTTCGGGGGAACGGTCACTGAAGCTTTCTTT
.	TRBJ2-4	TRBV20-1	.	CSARATGSKNIQYF	TGCAGTGCTAGGGCCACAGGTTCCAAAAACATTCAGTACTTC
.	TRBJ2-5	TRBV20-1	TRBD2	CSARDMILAGIVETQYF	TGCAGTGCTAGAGATATGATACTAGCGGGAATCGTAGAGACCCAGTACTTC
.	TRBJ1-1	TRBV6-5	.	CASSRTGWGNTEAFF	TGTGCCAGCAGTCGAACGGGCTGGGGGAACACTGAAGCTTTCTTT
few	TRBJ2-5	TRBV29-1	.	CSVDTGSRGTQYF	TGCAGCGTTGATACCGGGTCCAGAGGGACCCAGTACTTC
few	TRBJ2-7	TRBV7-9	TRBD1	CASSSHRTGWEQYF	TGTGCCAGCAGCTCTCACAGGACAGGCTGGGAGCAGTACTTC